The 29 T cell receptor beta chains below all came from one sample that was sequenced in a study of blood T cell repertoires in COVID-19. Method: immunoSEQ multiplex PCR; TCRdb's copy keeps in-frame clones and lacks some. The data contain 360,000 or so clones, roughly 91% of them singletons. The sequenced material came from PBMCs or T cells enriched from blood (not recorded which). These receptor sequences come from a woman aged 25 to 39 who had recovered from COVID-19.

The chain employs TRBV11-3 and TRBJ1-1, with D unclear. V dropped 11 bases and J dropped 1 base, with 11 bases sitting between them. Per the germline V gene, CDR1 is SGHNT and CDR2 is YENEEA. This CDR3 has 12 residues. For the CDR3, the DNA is TGTGCCTCCTCCGAGGGGAACACTGAAGCTTTCTTT. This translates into CASSEGNTEAFF. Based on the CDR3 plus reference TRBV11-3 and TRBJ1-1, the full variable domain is EAGVVQSPRYKIIEKKQPVAFWCNPISGHNTLYWYLQNLGQGPELLIRYENEEAVDDSQLPKDRFSAERLKGVDSTLKIQPAELGDSAVYLCASSEGNTEAFFGQGTRLTVV.

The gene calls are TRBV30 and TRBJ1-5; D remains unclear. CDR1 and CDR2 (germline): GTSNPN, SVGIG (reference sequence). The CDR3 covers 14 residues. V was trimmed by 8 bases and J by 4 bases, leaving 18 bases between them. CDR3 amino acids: CAATPSGLNQPQHF. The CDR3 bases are TGTGCCGCAACCCCGTCCGGGTTAAATCAGCCCCAGCATTTT.

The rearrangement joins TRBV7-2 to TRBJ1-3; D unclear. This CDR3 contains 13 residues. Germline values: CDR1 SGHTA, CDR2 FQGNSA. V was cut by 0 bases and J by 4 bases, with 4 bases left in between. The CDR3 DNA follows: TGTGCCAGCAGCTTAGCCCAGGGAAACACCATATATTTT. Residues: CASSLAQGNTIYF.

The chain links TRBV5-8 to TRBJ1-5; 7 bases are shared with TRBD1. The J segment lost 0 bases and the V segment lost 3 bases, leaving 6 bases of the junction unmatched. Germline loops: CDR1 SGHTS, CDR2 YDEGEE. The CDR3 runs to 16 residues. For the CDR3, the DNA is TGTGCCAGCAGCTGGGGGGACAGCAATAGCAATCAGCCCCAGCATTTT. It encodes CASSWGDSNSNQPQHF.

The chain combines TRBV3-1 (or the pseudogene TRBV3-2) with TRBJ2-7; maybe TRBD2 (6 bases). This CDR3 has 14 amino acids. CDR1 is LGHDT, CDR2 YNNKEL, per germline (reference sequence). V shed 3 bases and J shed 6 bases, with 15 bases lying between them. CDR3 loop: CASSHRDWTIEQYF. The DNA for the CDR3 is TGTGCCAGCAGCCACCGGGACTGGACCATCGAGCAGTACTTC.

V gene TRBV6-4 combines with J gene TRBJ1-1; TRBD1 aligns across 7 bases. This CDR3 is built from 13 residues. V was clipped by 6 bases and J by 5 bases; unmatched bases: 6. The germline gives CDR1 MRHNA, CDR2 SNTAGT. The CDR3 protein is CASRLTGATEAFF. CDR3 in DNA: TGTGCCAGCAGACTTACAGGGGCGACTGAAGCTTTCTTT.

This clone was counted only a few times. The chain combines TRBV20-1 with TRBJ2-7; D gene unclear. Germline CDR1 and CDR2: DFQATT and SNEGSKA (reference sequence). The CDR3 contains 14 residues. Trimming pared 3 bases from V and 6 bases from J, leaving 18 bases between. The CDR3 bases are TGCAGTGCTAGTTATGGGTCTGAGCGATCCGAGCAGTACTTC. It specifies CSASYGSERSEQYF.

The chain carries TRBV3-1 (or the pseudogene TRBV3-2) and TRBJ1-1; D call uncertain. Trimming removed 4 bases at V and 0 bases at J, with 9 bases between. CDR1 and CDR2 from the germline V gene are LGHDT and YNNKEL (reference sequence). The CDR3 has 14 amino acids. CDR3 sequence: CASSRAPMNTEAFF. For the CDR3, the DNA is TGTGCCAGCAGCCGGGCCCCTATGAACACTGAAGCTTTCTTT.

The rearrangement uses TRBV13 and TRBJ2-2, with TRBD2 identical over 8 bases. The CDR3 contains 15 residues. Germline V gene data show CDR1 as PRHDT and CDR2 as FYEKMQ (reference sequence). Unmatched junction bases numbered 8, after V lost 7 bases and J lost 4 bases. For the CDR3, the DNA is TGTGCCAGCACCCCCTCGGGGGGGGGCACCGGGGAGCTGTTTTTT. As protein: CASTPSGGGTGELFF.

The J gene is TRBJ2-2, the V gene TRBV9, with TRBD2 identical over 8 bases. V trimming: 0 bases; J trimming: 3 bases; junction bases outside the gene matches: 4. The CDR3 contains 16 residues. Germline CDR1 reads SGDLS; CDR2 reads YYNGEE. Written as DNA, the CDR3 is TGTGCCAGCAGCGTAGACCCGGGAGGGGACACCGGGGAGCTGTTTTTT. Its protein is CASSVDPGGDTGELFF.

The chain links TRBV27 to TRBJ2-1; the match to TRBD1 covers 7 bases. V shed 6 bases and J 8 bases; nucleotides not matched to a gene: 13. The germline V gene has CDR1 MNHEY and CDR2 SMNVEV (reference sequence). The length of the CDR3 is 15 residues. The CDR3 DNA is TGTGCCAGCAGCAACCAGGGGGTGTTGGTTGATGAGCAGTTCTTC. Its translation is CASSNQGVLVDEQFF.

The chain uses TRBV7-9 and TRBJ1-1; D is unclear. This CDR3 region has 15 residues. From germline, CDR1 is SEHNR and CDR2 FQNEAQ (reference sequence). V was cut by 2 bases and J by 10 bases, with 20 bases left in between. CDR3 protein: CASSLPAVGWTGAFF. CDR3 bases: TGTGCCAGCAGCTTACCAGCGGTAGGGTGGACGGGAGCTTTCTTT.

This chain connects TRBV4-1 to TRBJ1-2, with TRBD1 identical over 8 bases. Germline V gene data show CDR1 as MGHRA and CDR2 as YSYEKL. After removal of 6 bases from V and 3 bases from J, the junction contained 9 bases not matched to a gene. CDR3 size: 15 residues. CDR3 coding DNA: TGCGCCAGCAGAGAAAGCCTGACAGGGGACTATGGCTACACCTTC. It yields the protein CASRESLTGDYGYTF.

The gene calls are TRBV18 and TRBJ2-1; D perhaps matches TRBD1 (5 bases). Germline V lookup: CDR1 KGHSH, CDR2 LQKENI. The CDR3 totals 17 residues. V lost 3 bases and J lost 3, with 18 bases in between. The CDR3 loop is CASSPKQVSKVYNEQFF. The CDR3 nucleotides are TGTGCCAGCTCACCTAAACAGGTTTCTAAGGTCTACAATGAGCAGTTCTTC.

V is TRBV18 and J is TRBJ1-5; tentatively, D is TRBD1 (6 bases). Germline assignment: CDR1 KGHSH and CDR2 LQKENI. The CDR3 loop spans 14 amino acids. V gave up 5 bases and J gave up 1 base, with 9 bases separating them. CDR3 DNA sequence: TGTGCCAGCTCATACAGGGTAAGCAATCAGCCCCAGCATTTT. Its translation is CASSYRVSNQPQHF.

CDR3 region: CASGDRDSESPLHF. As DNA, the CDR3 is TGTGCCAGCGGGGACCGGGACAGCGAATCACCCCTCCACTTT. The chain recombines TRBV9 with TRBJ1-6, with TRBD1 identical over 7 bases. V gave up 7 bases and J gave up 10 bases; unmatched junction bases: 11. Germline values: CDR1 SGDLS, CDR2 YYNGEE. The CDR3 has 14 amino acids.

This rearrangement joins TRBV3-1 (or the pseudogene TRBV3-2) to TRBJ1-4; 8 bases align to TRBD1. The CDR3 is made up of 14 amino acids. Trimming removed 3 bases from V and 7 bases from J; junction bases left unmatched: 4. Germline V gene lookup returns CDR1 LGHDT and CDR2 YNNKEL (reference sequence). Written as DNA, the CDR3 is TGTGCCAGCAGCCAGGTAGACAGGGGTGAAAAACTGTTTTTT. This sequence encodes CASSQVDRGEKLFF.

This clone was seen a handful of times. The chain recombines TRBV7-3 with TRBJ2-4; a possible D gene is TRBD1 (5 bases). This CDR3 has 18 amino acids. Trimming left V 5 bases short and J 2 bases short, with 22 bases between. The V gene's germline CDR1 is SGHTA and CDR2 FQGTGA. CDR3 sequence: CASSLSWGPLTTKNIQYF. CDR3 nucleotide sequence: TGTGCCAGCAGCCTGAGTTGGGGCCCCTTAACTACCAAAAACATTCAGTACTTC.

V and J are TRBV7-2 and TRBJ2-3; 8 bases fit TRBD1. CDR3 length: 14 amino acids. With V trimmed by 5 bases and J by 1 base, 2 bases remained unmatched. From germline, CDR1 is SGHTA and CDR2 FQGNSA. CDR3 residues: CASSPGQGTDTQYF. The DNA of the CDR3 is TGTGCCAGCAGCCCGGGACAGGGCACAGATACGCAGTATTTT.

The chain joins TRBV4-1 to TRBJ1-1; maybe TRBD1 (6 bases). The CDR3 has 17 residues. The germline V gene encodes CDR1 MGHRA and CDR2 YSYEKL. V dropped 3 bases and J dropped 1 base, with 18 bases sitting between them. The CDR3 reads CASSQVGTGITNTEAFF. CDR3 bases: TGCGCCAGCAGCCAGGTCGGAACAGGGATTACGAACACTGAAGCTTTCTTT.

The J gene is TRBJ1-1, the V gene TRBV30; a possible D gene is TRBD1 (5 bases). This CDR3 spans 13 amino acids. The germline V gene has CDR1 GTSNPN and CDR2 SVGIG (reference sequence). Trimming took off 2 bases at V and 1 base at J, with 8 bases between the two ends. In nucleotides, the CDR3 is TGTGCCTGGAGTTACGGACAGAACACTGAAGCTTTCTTT. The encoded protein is CAWSYGQNTEAFF.

CDR3 coding DNA: TGTGCCAGCAGTCCCCTGGGGGGGGGTAAGGTCTCTGGGGCCAACGTCCTGACTTTC. Translating gives CASSPLGGGKVSGANVLTF. The chain employs TRBV28 and TRBJ2-6; 7 nucleotides agree with TRBD2. Germline V gene sequence: CDR1 MDHEN, CDR2 SYDVKM. This CDR3 comprises 19 residues. The V segment lost 5 bases and the J segment 0 bases; nucleotides outside the gene matches: 13.

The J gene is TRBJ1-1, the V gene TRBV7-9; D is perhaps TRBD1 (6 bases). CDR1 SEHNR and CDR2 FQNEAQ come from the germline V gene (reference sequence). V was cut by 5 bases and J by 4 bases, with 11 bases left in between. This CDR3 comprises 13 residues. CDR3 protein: CASSDTGFTEAFF. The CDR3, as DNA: TGTGCCAGCAGCGATACAGGGTTCACTGAAGCTTTCTTT.

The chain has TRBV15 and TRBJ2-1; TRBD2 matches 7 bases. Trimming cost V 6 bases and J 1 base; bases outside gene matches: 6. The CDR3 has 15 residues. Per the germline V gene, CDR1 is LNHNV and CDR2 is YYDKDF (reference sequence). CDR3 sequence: CATRLAGGSYNEQFF. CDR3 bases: TGTGCCACCAGATTAGCGGGCGGGTCCTACAATGAGCAGTTCTTC.

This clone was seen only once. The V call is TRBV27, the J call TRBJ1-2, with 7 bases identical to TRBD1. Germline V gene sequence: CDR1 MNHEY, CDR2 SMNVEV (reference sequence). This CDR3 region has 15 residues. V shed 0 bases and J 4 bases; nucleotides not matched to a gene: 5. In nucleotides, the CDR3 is TGTGCCAGCAGTTTATCCGGGACAGTATCCTATGGCTACACCTTC. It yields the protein CASSLSGTVSYGYTF.

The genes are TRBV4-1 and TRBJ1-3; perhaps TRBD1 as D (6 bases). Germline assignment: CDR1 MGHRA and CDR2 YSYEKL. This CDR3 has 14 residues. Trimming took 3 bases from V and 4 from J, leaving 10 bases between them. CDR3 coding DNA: TGCGCCAGCAGCCAGTTTCAGGGGGGAAACACCATATATTTT. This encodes CASSQFQGGNTIYF.

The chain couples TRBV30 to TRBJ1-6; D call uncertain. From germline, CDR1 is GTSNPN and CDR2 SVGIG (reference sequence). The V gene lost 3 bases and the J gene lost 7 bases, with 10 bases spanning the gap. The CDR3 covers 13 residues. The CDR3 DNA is TGTGCCTGGAGAGGACGGGGAAATTCACCCCTCCACTTT. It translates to CAWRGRGNSPLHF.

The DNA for the CDR3 is TGTGCCAGCAGACTAGGGACTAGCAGCCAAGAGACCCAGTACTTC. As protein: CASRLGTSSQETQYF. The chain uses TRBV11-2 and TRBJ2-5, with TRBD2 matching over 9 bases. The ends lost 6 bases at V and 1 base at J; junction bases unmatched: 6. The CDR3 runs 15 residues. Germline values: CDR1 SGHAT, CDR2 FQNNGV.

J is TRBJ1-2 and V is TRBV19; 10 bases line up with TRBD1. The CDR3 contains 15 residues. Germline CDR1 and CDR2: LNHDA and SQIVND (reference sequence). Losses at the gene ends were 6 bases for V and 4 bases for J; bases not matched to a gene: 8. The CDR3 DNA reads TGTGCCAGTAGGGACCCGGGACAGGGGATCTATGGCTACACCTTC. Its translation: CASRDPGQGIYGYTF.